This T cell receptor (beta chain) was sequenced in a study of early T cells in non-severe SARS-CoV-2 infection. V lost 1 base to trimming and J lost 2 bases; unmatched junction nucleotides: 3. The germline V gene has CDR1 SGHRS and CDR2 YFSETQ. The CDR3 length is 14 residues. TCRdb re-derived calls from the 5' RACE reads in MiXCR, one entry per CDR3 protein. The data hold 90,000 to 120,000 distinct CDR3 sequences, with 9% to 14% observed a single time. A few counts support this clonotype. Its antigen is not identified. Study-level results: Matches to VDJdb favored anti-spike CD8 responses and missed private and CD4 specificities.

Sequencing was performed on whole blood. The TCR originated in an adult who was a healthcare worker with PCR-confirmed SARS-CoV-2 infection or an uninfected control (not recorded which). The chain couples TRBV5-1 to TRBJ2-7; TRBD1 agrees at 7 bases. CDR3 sequence reads: CASSLKGQPYEQYF. DNA of the CDR3: TGCGCCAGCAGCTTGAAGGGACAGCCCTACGAGCAGTACTTC.